The 9 T cell receptor beta chains presented below share a single source sample, sequenced in a study of monozygotic twins with inflammatory bowel disease. TCRdb reprocessed the 5' RACE reads and reports one entry per CDR3 protein, with no DNA. The sample totals more than 100,000 distinct CDR3 sequences. Sequences were obtained from blood. These receptors were taken from a human donor with ulcerative colitis or Crohn's disease, or a healthy co-twin of an affected twin (not recorded which).

The CDR3 spells CASSPLGRGDTEAFF. The genes are TRBV27 and TRBJ1-1; there is no DNA to check the TCRdb D call of TRBD1. Germline V gene lookup returns CDR1 MNHEY and CDR2 SMNVEV (reference sequence). This CDR3 has 15 amino acids.

This chain uses TRBV10-3 with TRBJ2-7. Germline assignment: CDR1 ENHRY and CDR2 SYGVKD. The CDR3 is 15 amino acids. The CDR3 is CAISEDRIRPYEQYF.

J is TRBJ2-3 and V is TRBV12-3 or TRBV12-4. The CDR3 runs 14 residues. The CDR3 region is CASRLRGGSDTQYF.

The J gene is TRBJ2-1, the V gene TRBV7-2. The germline V gene encodes CDR1 SGHTA and CDR2 FQGNSA. This CDR3 has 16 residues. The CDR3 sequence: CASSLAGGRSYNEQFF.

The genes are TRBV12-3 or TRBV12-4 and TRBJ1-6. The CDR3 is 15 amino acids. The CDR3: CASSLRADQISPLHF.

The chain has TRBV7-2 and TRBJ1-1; TCRdb lists TRBD1, though no DNA is available to test this call. The length of the CDR3 is 14 residues. Germline lookup yields CDR1 SGHTA and CDR2 FQGNSA. This CDR3 is CASSTRQGATEAFF.

The chain is built from TRBV2 and TRBJ1-2. This CDR3 comprises 13 residues. Germline-derived CDR1 and CDR2 are SNHLY and FYNNEI. The CDR3 spells CASSEIATYGYTF.

V is TRBV24-1 and J is TRBJ2-1; TCRdb designates TRBD1, a call that cannot be tested without DNA. CDR3 length equals 16 residues. The germline V gene has CDR1 KGHDR and CDR2 SFDVKD. The CDR3 loop reads CATSDSWGQGNNEQFF.

The rearrangement links TRBV11-2 to TRBJ1-5. Germline CDR1 reads SGHAT; CDR2 reads FQNNGV. CDR3 length: 14 amino acids. The CDR3 protein is CASSLGLSNQPQHF.